The 31 T cell receptor beta chains reported below all come from one sample, sequenced in a study of cytomegalovirus exposure and HLA in healthy donors (dated by TCRdb to between 2016 and 2019). Libraries were made using the immunoSEQ multiplex PCR assay. For the multiplex PCR, a mixture combining 60 forward primers for TCR Vbeta segments and 13 reverse primers for TCR Jbeta segments was used. TCRdb holds this immuneACCESS table with in-frame rearrangements only. Some clones are missing; in checked studies, unresolved V genes explain under half, and the rest has no known cause. This sample comprises 200,000 to 300,000 clones, about four fifths of them detected only once. The leading ten clones occupy 1.5% to 2% of the sample. The sample comprised PBMCs. The receptors come from a woman aged 40 to 50 in good health and CMV-seropositive.

The V call is TRBV6-5, the J call TRBJ2-3, with a weak D call TRBD1 (5 bases). Germline V gene data show CDR1 as MNHEY and CDR2 as SVGAGI. The CDR3 length is 14 residues. Between the trimmed V and J ends, which lost 4 bases and 0 bases, there was a span of 8 bases. CDR3 in amino acids: CASSWTKSTDTQYF. CDR3 sequence (DNA): TGTGCCAGCAGTTGGACAAAGAGCACAGATACGCAGTATTTT.

CDR3: CASSSPRGSDGRKQYF. CDR3 coding DNA: TGTGCCAGCAGTTCGCCTCGGGGGTCCGATGGTAGGAAGCAGTACTTC. This chain uses TRBV28 with TRBJ2-7; perhaps TRBD2 as D (6 bases). Germline V gene lookup returns CDR1 MDHEN and CDR2 SYDVKM. The ends were cut back, 4 bases at V and 8 bases at J, with 24 bases in the middle. The CDR3 has 16 residues.

This clone has more than one count but fewer than ten. The CDR3 is CASSITGQGNQPQHF. The CDR3 DNA is TGTGCCAGCAGTATTACGGGACAGGGCAATCAGCCCCAGCATTTT. V and J are TRBV28 and TRBJ1-5, with 8 bases lining up with TRBD1. The CDR3 loop spans 15 amino acids. Germline CDR1 MDHEN, CDR2 SYDVKM. V shed 5 bases, J shed 2 bases, and the junction held 5 bases outside the gene matches.

V usage is TRBV30 and J usage is TRBJ2-1; no reliable D call. Trimming cost V 8 bases and J 3 bases, with 11 bases left between them. This CDR3 is 12 amino acids long. CDR1 and CDR2 from the germline V gene are GTSNPN and SVGIG (reference sequence). CDR3 nucleotide sequence: TGTGCCGGCGGCCGAGGCTACAATGAGCAGTTCTTC. Its translation is CAGGRGYNEQFF.

This chain connects TRBV27 to TRBJ1-1; no definite D call. Germline loops: CDR1 MNHEY, CDR2 SMNVEV (reference sequence). V was clipped by 2 bases and J by 13 bases, with 20 bases between them. The CDR3 sequence is 14 residues long. CDR3 coding DNA: TGTGCCAGCAGTTTACTTTCCGGGGATGGGAAAGTTTTCTTT. It is translated as CASSLLSGDGKVFF.

The CDR3 sequence is CASSLARSVSKDTEAFF. The CDR3 nucleotides are TGTGCCAGCAGCTTAGCGCGGAGCGTAAGTAAGGACACTGAAGCTTTCTTT. The V and J genes are TRBV7-9 and TRBJ1-1; D gene ambiguous. There are 17 residues in the CDR3. From germline, CDR1 is SEHNR and CDR2 FQNEAQ (reference sequence). V dropped 0 bases and J dropped 3 bases, with 17 bases sitting between them.

The rearrangement links TRBV19 to TRBJ1-2, with 7 bases identical to TRBD1. There are 15 residues in the CDR3. Trimming at V came to 4 bases and at J to 13 bases, leaving 18 bases not matched to a gene. The V gene's germline CDR1 is LNHDA and CDR2 SQIVND (reference sequence). Here the CDR3 reads CASSTYRDSDDSGTF. The DNA of the CDR3 is TGTGCCAGTAGTACATACCGGGACAGTGACGATTCCGGCACCTTC. Full variable domain (rest looked up from reference TRBV19 and TRBJ1-2): DGGITQSPKYLFRKEGQNVTLSCEQNLNHDAMYWYRQDPGQGLRLIYYSQIVNDFQKGDIAEGYSVSREKKESFPLTVTSAQKNPTAFYLCASSTYRDSDDSGTFGSGTRLTVV.

The chain uses TRBV30 and TRBJ2-3; 7 positions agree with TRBD2. The germline V gene has CDR1 GTSNPN and CDR2 SVGIG (reference sequence). V lost 0 bases, J lost 5 bases, and 11 bases stayed unmatched. The CDR3 extends over 16 amino acids. CDR3 amino acids: CAWSVSGLGGGDTQYF. The CDR3, as DNA: TGTGCCTGGAGTGTATCCGGACTTGGGGGGGGAGATACGCAGTATTTT.

J is TRBJ2-7 and V is TRBV4-1; 9 bases line up with TRBD2. The junction had 2 bases not matched to a gene; V was cut back by 0 bases and J by 2 bases. The germline gives CDR1 MGHRA, CDR2 YSYEKL. The CDR3 loop spans 15 amino acids. The CDR3 DNA sequence: TGCGCCAGCAGCCAAGATAGCGGGAGTGCCTACGAGCAGTACTTC. This gives the protein CASSQDSGSAYEQYF.

The J gene is TRBJ2-7, the V gene TRBV28, with 9 bases aligning to TRBD2. V was pared by 3 bases and J by 5 bases, with 2 bases of the junction left unmatched. Germline loops: CDR1 MDHEN, CDR2 SYDVKM. The CDR3 is 13 amino acids. This CDR3 reads CASSFGGRDEQYF. DNA of the CDR3: TGTGCCAGCAGTTTTGGCGGGAGGGACGAGCAGTACTTC.

The CDR3 here is CASSPTGATGELFF. In DNA form, the CDR3 reads TGTGCCAGCTCACCGACAGGGGCCACCGGGGAGCTGTTTTTT. The chain joins TRBV18 to TRBJ2-2, with 8 bases fitting TRBD1. CDR3 length: 14 residues. The J segment lost 4 bases and the V segment lost 3 bases, leaving 1 base of the junction unmatched. Germline loops: CDR1 KGHSH, CDR2 LQKENI.

This clone was observed a handful of times. This chain links TRBV7-2 with TRBJ2-5; 9 bases are a match to TRBD2. V dropped 5 bases and J dropped 5; count of bases not matched to a gene: 12. Per germline, CDR1 SGHTA and CDR2 FQGNSA. The CDR3 sequence is 16 residues long. The CDR3 here is CASSPALGLAVETQYF. For the CDR3, the DNA is TGTGCCAGCAGCCCTGCCCTGGGACTAGCTGTGGAGACCCAGTACTTC.

The chain links TRBV7-2 to TRBJ2-1; a weak D match, TRBD2 (6 bases). Looked up from germline, CDR1 is SGHTA and CDR2 is FQGNSA. The length of the CDR3 is 13 residues. V was shortened by 3 bases and J by 7 bases, with 10 bases between the two germline ends. The CDR3 spells CASSFSGANEQFF. In nucleotides, the CDR3 is TGTGCCAGCAGCTTCTCGGGAGCGAATGAGCAGTTCTTC.

A remark on this clone: One end of the junction varies from germline; a read error may be responsible. The genes are TRBV7-7 and TRBJ2-2, with unresolved D. The germline V gene encodes CDR1 SSHAT and CDR2 FNYEAQ (reference sequence). The CDR3 is made up of 12 amino acids. CDR3 in DNA: TGTGCTAGCAGCTTAGTGACAGGGGAGCTGTTTTTT. This gives the protein CASSLVTGELFF.

J is TRBJ2-5 and V is TRBV28, with D possibly being TRBD1 (5 bases). The CDR3 covers 14 residues. The ends were cut back, 4 bases at V and 0 bases at J, with 9 bases in the middle. Germline CDR1 is MDHEN and CDR2 is SYDVKM. The CDR3 region is CASSSLGDQETQYF. CDR3 DNA: TGTGCCAGCAGTTCCTTAGGGGACCAAGAGACCCAGTACTTC.

The V call is TRBV6-5, the J call TRBJ1-4; D is uncertain. This CDR3 spans 15 amino acids. CDR1 and CDR2 (germline): MNHEY, SVGAGI. V dropped 0 bases and J dropped 8 bases, with 13 bases sitting between them. CDR3 region: CASSYSGGPGEKLFF. As DNA, the CDR3 is TGTGCCAGCAGTTACTCGGGCGGGCCCGGCGAAAAACTGTTTTTT.

The chain joins TRBV28 to TRBJ2-7, with 8 bases fitting TRBD2. J was trimmed by 4 bases and V by 2 bases; bases with no gene match: 4. CDR1 and CDR2 (germline): MDHEN, SYDVKM. CDR3 length: 14 residues. The CDR3 nucleotides read TGTGCCAGCAGTTTAGAGAGCGGGAGTTACGAGCAGTACTTC. As protein: CASSLESGSYEQYF.

This chain links TRBV2 with TRBJ1-5, with 7 bases fitting TRBD1. CDR1 is SNHLY and CDR2 is FYNNEI in the germline V gene. The CDR3 length is 13 residues. With 7 bases clipped from V and 3 bases from J, the junction kept 3 bases outside the gene matches. CDR3 sequence (DNA): TGTGCCAGCATGACAGGGATCAATCAGCCCCAGCATTTT. Translated, it gives CASMTGINQPQHF.

The rearrangement links TRBV27 to TRBJ2-2; a weak D match, TRBD1 (5 bases). The CDR3 covers 17 residues. Germline CDR1 is MNHEY and CDR2 is SMNVEV (reference sequence). Trimming shortened V by 5 bases and J by 4 bases, and 20 bases separated the two germline ends. CDR3 coding DNA: TGTGCCAGCAGTCCACCGGACAAAACCCTAACCACCGGGGAGCTGTTTTTT. Translated: CASSPPDKTLTTGELFF.

This chain links TRBV7-2 with TRBJ2-2; weak D call: TRBD2 (6 bases). The CDR3 sequence is 16 residues long. In germline, CDR1 is SGHTA, CDR2 FQGNSA. Trimming shortened V by 0 bases and J by 4 bases, and 12 bases separated the two germline ends. The CDR3 coding sequence is TGTGCCAGCAGCTTAGCGTCTAGCGTTAGCACCGGGGAGCTGTTTTTT. Its protein product is CASSLASSVSTGELFF.

The chain carries TRBV30 and TRBJ2-2; D ambiguous. Looked up from germline, CDR1 is GTSNPN and CDR2 is SVGIG (reference sequence). Between the trimmed V and J ends, which lost 2 bases and 4 bases, there was a span of 5 bases. The CDR3 is 12 amino acids. CDR3 residues: CAWSTSTGELFF. The CDR3 bases are TGTGCCTGGAGTACCAGCACCGGGGAGCTGTTTTTT.

In its sample, this clone was seen once. The chain joins TRBV11-3 to TRBJ1-4, with 7 bases aligning to TRBD1. The V and J ends lost 5 bases and 7 bases, in that order; junction bases with no gene match: 7. Germline V CDR1 and CDR2: SGHNT, YENEEA. The CDR3 loop spans 14 amino acids. The CDR3 sequence is CASSVTGVGEKLFF. CDR3 coding DNA: TGTGCCAGCAGCGTCACAGGGGTGGGTGAAAAACTGTTTTTT.

V gene TRBV28 combines with J gene TRBJ2-2; 11 bases are a match to TRBD2. The germline V gene has CDR1 MDHEN and CDR2 SYDVKM. J was trimmed by 4 bases and V by 6 bases; bases with no gene match: 7. This CDR3 is built from 16 residues. The CDR3 protein is CASRTPGLAATGELFF. CDR3 nucleotides: TGTGCCAGCAGGACCCCGGGACTAGCGGCCACCGGGGAGCTGTTTTTT.

The V call is TRBV2, the J call TRBJ1-5; D perhaps matches TRBD1 (5 bases). CDR1 is SNHLY and CDR2 is FYNNEI in the germline V gene. There are 18 residues in the CDR3. The ends were cut back, 4 bases at V and 0 bases at J, with 19 bases in the middle. The DNA for the CDR3 is TGTGCCAGCAGTGTAAGTTCGGGCAGGGTTTATAGCAATCAGCCCCAGCATTTT. It is translated as CASSVSSGRVYSNQPQHF.

The chain is built from TRBV28 and TRBJ2-7; no definite D call. Trimming took 7 bases from V and 3 from J, leaving 7 bases between them. From germline, CDR1 is MDHEN and CDR2 SYDVKM. This CDR3 region has 11 residues. The DNA of the CDR3 is TGTGCCAGCAATAATTTCTACGAGCAGTACTTC. This gives the protein CASNNFYEQYF.

V and J are TRBV19 and TRBJ1-2, with 10 bases matching TRBD1. Germline V lookup: CDR1 LNHDA, CDR2 SQIVND (reference sequence). The CDR3 extends over 15 amino acids. The ends lost 0 bases at V and 8 bases at J; junction bases unmatched: 6. The DNA for the CDR3 is TGTGCCAGTAGTATAGACCCAGGGACAGGGGCCGGCTACACCTTC. This encodes CASSIDPGTGAGYTF.

This chain's CDR3 is CATSRDEAGELFF. The DNA for the CDR3 is TGTGCCACCAGCAGAGATGAGGCCGGGGAGCTGTTTTTT. The V gene is TRBV15, the J gene TRBJ2-2; D gene ambiguous. Trimming left V 0 bases short and J 6 bases short, with 5 bases between. CDR1 is LNHNV and CDR2 is YYDKDF in the germline V gene (reference sequence). This CDR3 contains 13 residues.

The chain carries TRBV11-3 and TRBJ2-7; a weak D match, TRBD1 (6 bases). CDR1 SGHNT and CDR2 YENEEA come from the germline V gene. CDR3 length: 15 amino acids. V lost 0 bases to trimming and J lost 3 bases, with 12 bases between them. The CDR3 reads CASSLDQQGSYEQYF. CDR3 sequence (DNA): TGTGCCAGCAGCTTAGATCAACAGGGAAGCTACGAGCAGTACTTC.

This clone has only a few counts. This chain links TRBV27 with TRBJ1-5, with TRBD1 identical over 9 bases. Germline assignment: CDR1 MNHEY and CDR2 SMNVEV (reference sequence). The ends lost 5 bases at V and 7 bases at J; junction bases unmatched: 6. The CDR3 is 14 amino acids. This CDR3 is CASSNTGGWQPQHF. The CDR3 DNA is TGTGCCAGCAGTAATACAGGGGGCTGGCAGCCCCAGCATTTT.

The chain combines TRBV19 with TRBJ1-5, with no clear D. The germline V gene has CDR1 LNHDA and CDR2 SQIVND (reference sequence). This CDR3 region has 16 residues. V dropped 5 bases and J dropped 2 bases, with 16 bases sitting between them. CDR3: CASSPPAGQGNQPQHF. The CDR3 DNA is TGTGCCAGTAGTCCCCCCGCAGGCCAGGGCAATCAGCCCCAGCATTTT.

This chain connects TRBV28 to TRBJ2-1; 7 bases map to TRBD2. The J segment lost 6 bases and the V segment lost 6 bases, leaving 14 bases of the junction unmatched. Germline CDR1 reads MDHEN; CDR2 reads SYDVKM. The CDR3 has 16 amino acids. This CDR3 is CASSDIGGSFSNEQFF. The DNA of the CDR3 is TGTGCCAGCAGCGATATAGGCGGGAGCTTTTCCAATGAGCAGTTCTTC.